This record concerns one TCR beta chain sequence. The antigen remains unidentified. It was through 5'RACE template switching that TCR cDNA was made, with a universal primer site and UMIs added. TCRdb redid the calling of the 5' RACE reads with MiXCR, one entry per CDR3 protein. This sample yields more than 300,000 distinct CDR3 sequences, of which about 10% are seen a single time; 2.5% to 4% belongs to the top ten. Germline V gene sequence: CDR1 SNHLY, CDR2 FYNNEI. Trimming removed 6 bases at V and 4 bases at J, with 11 bases between. The CDR3 is made up of 13 amino acids. This sample was included in a study of T cells after yellow fever vaccination. Whole-study findings and limits: Clonotypes shared by both compartments, CD4 and CD8, made up a small share.

The receptor's source is a young man who received the YFV17D yellow fever vaccine. The chain uses TRBV2 and TRBJ2-3; no firm D call. The sequencing used CD4+ T cells sorted from PBMCs, collected 45 days after the yellow fever booster vaccination. The CDR3 DNA follows: TGTGCCAGCAGGATCGACTTCGCAGATACGCAGTATTTT. Protein: CASRIDFADTQYF.